These 17 T cell receptor beta chains were all obtained from the same sample, sequenced in a study of shared T cell receptors in the human thymus. Libraries were prepared by immunoSEQ multiplex PCR; TCRdb keeps only in-frame clonotypes and omits some of them. The table includes roughly 710,000 clones, around 85% detected once. These same data were also listed under a study on human thymus T cells.

The sample consisted of thymocytes. The origin of the receptors is a girl under three years old with a congenital heart defect.

This clone was seen once. The chain links TRBV7-9 to TRBJ1-1; no firm D call. V lost 2 bases, J lost 1 base, and 14 bases lay in between. The CDR3 runs to 16 residues. CDR1 SEHNR and CDR2 FQNEAQ come from the germline V gene (reference sequence). The CDR3 nucleotides read TGTGCCAGCAGCTTATACGGGAGGATGCGGAACACTGAAGCTTTCTTT. It specifies CASSLYGRMRNTEAFF.

The chain has TRBV2 and TRBJ2-3; tentatively, D is TRBD1 (6 bases). This CDR3 has 14 residues. Germline V CDR1 and CDR2: SNHLY, FYNNEI. V was trimmed by 10 bases and J by 1 base, leaving 15 bases between them. CDR3 region: CATEHSGGTDTQYF. CDR3 coding DNA: TGTGCCACGGAGCATTCAGGGGGCACAGATACGCAGTATTTT. Drawing the rest from reference TRBV2 and TRBJ2-3, the complete variable domain is EPEVTQTPSHQVTQMGQEVILRCVPISNHLYFYWYRQILGQKVEFLVSFYNNEISEKSEIFDDQFSVERPDGSNFTLKIRSTKLEDSAMYFCATEHSGGTDTQYFGPGTRLTVL.

There are a few counts of this clone. The V call is TRBV19, the J call TRBJ1-1; 7 bases align to TRBD1. The germline V gene has CDR1 LNHDA and CDR2 SQIVND (reference sequence). This CDR3 comprises 15 residues. Trimming removed 5 bases from V and 1 base from J; junction bases left unmatched: 7. CDR3 in DNA: TGTGCCAGTAGTGTAACAGGGGCGGCGAACACTGAAGCTTTCTTT. Its translation: CASSVTGAANTEAFF.

This chain connects TRBV9 to TRBJ1-6, with D perhaps TRBD1 (5 bases). Germline CDR1 SGDLS, CDR2 YYNGEE. Trimming pared 4 bases from V and 7 bases from J, leaving 12 bases between. The CDR3 extends over 14 amino acids. The CDR3 DNA reads TGTGCCAGCAGCCTGGGCGGGGCAAATTCACCCCTCCACTTT. Its translation: CASSLGGANSPLHF.

This chain uses TRBV4-3 with TRBJ2-1; 10 positions match TRBD2. CDR1 LGHNA and CDR2 YSLEER come from the germline V gene. The J segment lost 5 bases and the V segment lost 0 bases, leaving 13 bases of the junction unmatched. The CDR3 runs to 19 residues. CDR3 DNA: TGCGCCAGCAGCCAAGATCCTGGACGGCTAGCGGGGGACCACAATGAGCAGTTCTTC. It is translated as CASSQDPGRLAGDHNEQFF.

V and J are TRBV10-2 and TRBJ2-6, with 8 positions matching TRBD2. The CDR3 sequence is 17 residues long. Germline assignment: CDR1 WSHSY and CDR2 SAAADI. Germline trimming cut 8 bases from V and 0 bases from J; bases unmatched to any gene: 9. This CDR3 reads CASATGGLSSGANVLTF. CDR3 DNA: TGCGCCAGCGCGACGGGGGGGCTGAGCTCTGGGGCCAACGTCCTGACTTTC.

The count of this clone is one. As DNA, the CDR3 is TGCGCCAGCAGCCAACGGGACCAGGGGACAGGGGGCAAGAGGAACTACGAGCAGTACTTC. This gives the protein CASSQRDQGTGGKRNYEQYF. The rearrangement links TRBV4-3 to TRBJ2-7, with 12 nucleotides matching TRBD1. The CDR3 covers 20 residues. From germline, CDR1 is LGHNA and CDR2 YSLEER. Losses at the gene ends were 2 bases for V and 3 bases for J; bases not matched to a gene: 17.

This clone was recorded only once. V gene TRBV28 combines with J gene TRBJ1-5; D may be TRBD1 (5 bases). V was clipped by 3 bases and J by 7 bases, with 28 bases between them. CDR1 is MDHEN and CDR2 is SYDVKM in the germline V gene. The CDR3 runs to 19 residues. CDR3 in DNA: TGTGCCAGCAGTTTTAGCCTCAGTCAGAGCTGGCAGGGTGAGCAGCCCCAGCATTTT. Its protein product is CASSFSLSQSWQGEQPQHF.

This clone came up once. The gene calls are TRBV14 and TRBJ2-7; possible D gene TRBD1, 6 bases. The germline CDR1 and CDR2 sequences are SGHDN and FVKESK. V lost 3 bases, J lost 6 bases, and 21 bases lay in between. The CDR3 spans 16 residues. In DNA, the CDR3 is TGTGCCAGCAGCCACTCGGGGAAAATACAGGGATTCGAGCAGTACTTC. It codes for CASSHSGKIQGFEQYF.

The V and J genes are TRBV27 and TRBJ1-1, with 8 bases aligning to TRBD1. Germline lookup yields CDR1 MNHEY and CDR2 SMNVEV (reference sequence). The CDR3 length is 16 residues. The V gene end was trimmed by 6 bases and the J gene end by 0 bases; junction bases not matched to a gene: 9. The CDR3, as DNA: TGTGCCAGCAGGATCACAGGGGGTCCGATGAACACTGAAGCTTTCTTT. It is translated as CASRITGGPMNTEAFF.

J is TRBJ1-2 and V is TRBV13; weak D call: TRBD1 (6 bases). Germline values: CDR1 PRHDT, CDR2 FYEKMQ (reference sequence). V dropped 4 bases and J dropped 4 bases, with 13 bases sitting between them. This CDR3 is built from 14 residues. The DNA for the CDR3 is TGTGCCAGCAGCTCCCCAGGACAGTTCTATGGCTACACCTTC. This codes for CASSSPGQFYGYTF.

The V and J genes are TRBV15 and TRBJ2-7; D call uncertain. This CDR3 is built from 14 residues. V lost 5 bases and J lost 1, with 12 bases in between. Germline loops: CDR1 LNHNV, CDR2 YYDKDF (reference sequence). In DNA, the CDR3 is TGTGCCACCAGCTATCTCCTAGAATCCTACGAGCAGTACTTC. Translating gives CATSYLLESYEQYF.

The chain links TRBV28 to TRBJ2-4; tentative D call: TRBD1 (5 bases). V gave up 6 bases and J gave up 1 base, with 13 bases separating them. The CDR3 totals 15 residues. Germline lookup yields CDR1 MDHEN and CDR2 SYDVKM. Here the CDR3 reads CASSTSGLAKNIQYF. DNA for the CDR3: TGTGCCAGCAGCACGTCAGGGTTGGCCAAAAACATTCAGTACTTC.

This clone was recorded once. V and J are TRBV7-9 and TRBJ2-1; TRBD1 matches at 9 bases. The V and J ends lost 4 bases and 8 bases, in that order; junction bases with no gene match: 9. There are 15 residues in the CDR3. Germline values: CDR1 SEHNR, CDR2 FQNEAQ (reference sequence). The CDR3 loop reads CASSSPGQGSDEQFF. The CDR3 coding sequence is TGTGCCAGCAGCTCACCGGGACAGGGATCGGATGAGCAGTTCTTC.

The chain combines TRBV20-1 with TRBJ1-1, with TRBD1 identical over 7 bases. This CDR3 spans 10 amino acids. Germline-derived CDR1 and CDR2 are DFQATT and SNEGSKA (reference sequence). V dropped 5 bases and J dropped 9; count of bases not matched to a gene: 3. In nucleotides, the CDR3 is TGCAGTGCTCACAGGGGAAAAGCTTTCTTT. Its protein is CSAHRGKAFF.

The J gene is TRBJ2-5, the V gene TRBV9; TRBD2 matches at 14 bases. The V and J ends lost 0 bases and 2 bases, in that order; junction bases with no gene match: 9. The CDR3 is 19 residues long. Germline CDR1 reads SGDLS; CDR2 reads YYNGEE. CDR3 sequence (DNA): TGTGCCAGCAGCGTAGGACTAGCGGGGGGGCCTCCGAGTCAAGAGACCCAGTACTTC. It encodes CASSVGLAGGPPSQETQYF.

V usage is TRBV2 and J usage is TRBJ1-6, with TRBD1 matching 8 bases. Trimming at V came to 0 bases and at J to 8 bases, leaving 9 bases not matched to a gene. The CDR3 has 17 residues. CDR1 SNHLY and CDR2 FYNNEI come from the germline V gene. The CDR3 DNA reads as TGTGCCAGCAGTGAAGCAAGGACAGGGTTTGAGGATTCACCCCTCCACTTT. It yields the protein CASSEARTGFEDSPLHF.